This T cell receptor beta chain stems from a study of spatial heterogeneity in lung cancer. Regarding the study as a whole: Of tumor T cells, an estimated coverage of around 6.3% was reached for alpha chains and approximately 14% for beta chains. Tracking of tumor mutation counts was seen in expanded intratumoral alpha and beta TCR counts.

TCRdb ran MiXCR on the 5' RACE reads and lists one entry per CDR3 protein. The data show about 4,400 distinct CDR3 sequences, 7.5% to 10% seen once. Trimming left V 6 bases short and J 3 bases short, with 12 bases between. The CDR3 has 14 residues. The germline V gene has CDR1 MDHEN and CDR2 SYDVKM. Relative to its sample, this clonotype is medium-sized (0.01 to 0.1%). Its antigen is unidentified. The time point here: sample taken at primary tumor resection. Tumor, nontumor lung or frozen PBMC supplied whole RNA, sequenced without sorting. The sequence was obtained from a male donor with early-stage non-small cell lung cancer. The sequencing used lung tumor tissue, collected at surgery. The chain carries TRBV28 and TRBJ1-5, with D perhaps TRBD1 (5 bases). The CDR3 is CASSALTDNQPQHF. The DNA for the CDR3 is TGTGCCAGCAGCGCTCTGACAGACAATCAGCCCCAGCATTTT.